This T cell receptor (beta chain) was documented in a study of chemoradiotherapy in HPV16-positive cancers. Study summary: Functional T-cell assays on two HPV16-positive patients' cells defined candidate HPV-specific clones and common TCR motifs.

With respect to this clone: Antigen unknown.

The CDR3 has 12 amino acids. Germline CDR1 and CDR2: SGHNT and YYREEE (reference sequence). V was pared by 3 bases and J by 5 bases, with 8 bases between. Measured with immunoSEQ multiplex PCR; TCRdb has only the in-frame clones, and not every one. The table has 40,000 to 65,000 clones, about 92% seen once. Findings and limits, study-wide: Only a couple of HPV16-positive patients supplied the functional HPV-specificity definition. HPV-responsive T-cell expansion during chemoradiotherapy was linked to improved recurrence-free survival in HPV16-positive patients. Candidate HPV-specific clones and E7-related TCR motifs grew in tumor during treatment.

The source of this sequence is a human donor with HPV-associated anogenital cancer. The chain has TRBV5-4 and TRBJ2-5; D possibly corresponds to TRBD2 (6 bases). This specimen was blood, taken from a patient who underwent chemoradiotherapy. CDR3 sequence reads: CASSSGGETQYF. The CDR3 DNA reads as TGTGCCAGCAGCTCCGGAGGGGAGACCCAGTACTTC.